This T cell receptor beta chain is from a study of OX40 agonist ivuxolimab in advanced cancers. Study-level background: In this cohort, patients received ivuxolimab, an agonistic anti-OX40 (CD134) antibody. Intravenous ivuxolimab at 0.01 to 10 mg/kg was given to patients every 2 weeks.

CDR1 is WNHNN, CDR2 SYGVQD, per germline (reference sequence). CDR3 length: 15 residues. Trimming stripped 6 bases from V and 0 bases from J, with 15 bases between. This table comes from immunoSEQ multiplex PCR, and its TCRdb copy is limited to in-frame clones, with some not included. The sample holds roughly 57,000 clones, more than 75% seen once. Material: CD4+ or CD8+ T cells sorted from blood, obtained in a trial of the OX40 agonist ivuxolimab. This sequence was found in an adult with an advanced solid tumor such as melanoma, head and neck, liver or kidney cancer. The J gene is TRBJ2-7, the V gene TRBV10-1; D is unresolved. In DNA, the CDR3 is TGCGCCAGCAGACCGCACAAAAGGAGCTCCTACGAGCAGTACTTC. Translation: CASRPHKRSSYEQYF.